Each of the 27 T cell receptor beta chains below was sequenced from the same sample in a study of T cell responses to AZD1222 COVID-19 vaccine. The assay was immunoSEQ multiplex PCR, and TCRdb's table has in-frame clones only and misses some. The sample contains some 130,000 clones, approximately 90% of which appear only once. The sequenced sample was peripheral blood, obtained on day 0 of AZD1222 vaccination. Receptor source: an adult in good health.

The sample holds one count of this clone. This chain uses TRBV27 with TRBJ1-1; weak D call: TRBD1 (6 bases). This CDR3 has 16 residues. Trimming stripped 4 bases from V and 1 base from J, with 16 bases between. Germline V gene data show CDR1 as MNHEY and CDR2 as SMNVEV (reference sequence). CDR3 protein: CASSSWGGARNTEAFF. The CDR3 coding sequence is TGTGCCAGCAGTTCGTGGGGGGGCGCGCGGAACACTGAAGCTTTCTTT.

The rearrangement joins TRBV7-8 to TRBJ1-6; a possible D gene is TRBD1 (5 bases). V was trimmed by 0 bases and J by 6 bases, leaving 12 bases between them. Germline CDR1 reads SGHVS; CDR2 reads FQNEAQ. The length of the CDR3 is 16 residues. The CDR3 is CASSLALGTFNSPLHF. In DNA form, the CDR3 reads TGTGCCAGCAGCTTAGCATTAGGGACCTTTAATTCACCCCTCCACTTT.

V gene TRBV6-5 combines with J gene TRBJ1-5, with TRBD1 matching over 7 bases. Germline V gives CDR1 MNHEY, CDR2 SVGAGI. The junction had 7 bases not matched to a gene; V was cut back by 4 bases and J by 1 base. This CDR3 region has 16 residues. For the CDR3, the DNA is TGTGCCAGCAGTTCCACCCAACAGGGGAGCAATCAGCCCCAGCATTTT. It codes for CASSSTQQGSNQPQHF.

This chain joins TRBV4-1 and TRBJ2-7, with TRBD1 matching 9 bases. The CDR3 runs to 16 residues. The junction had 9 bases not matched to a gene; V was cut back by 3 bases and J by 3 bases. Germline values: CDR1 MGHRA, CDR2 YSYEKL. The CDR3 nucleotides read TGCGCCAGCAGCCACATGACTCCGGGACAGGGCTACGAGCAGTACTTC. It yields the protein CASSHMTPGQGYEQYF.

This clone was observed a few times. The chain uses TRBV28 and TRBJ1-1; D is perhaps TRBD1 (5 bases). V lost 7 bases, J lost 4 bases, and 16 bases lay in between. Looked up from germline, CDR1 is MDHEN and CDR2 is SYDVKM. The CDR3 consists of 14 residues. Here the CDR3 DNA reads TGTGCCAGCACAAACAGGAGACCGGGCACTGAAGCTTTCTTT. It is translated as CASTNRRPGTEAFF.

The CDR3 protein is CATSREALSTDTQYF. The CDR3 DNA sequence: TGTGCCACCAGCAGAGAGGCTCTTAGCACAGATACGCAGTATTTT. The rearrangement uses TRBV15 and TRBJ2-3; D ambiguous. The CDR3 runs 15 residues. V lost 0 bases and J lost 0, with 7 bases in between. Looked up from germline, CDR1 is LNHNV and CDR2 is YYDKDF (reference sequence).

The chain is built from TRBV28 and TRBJ2-7; 13 positions agree with TRBD2. CDR1 is MDHEN and CDR2 is SYDVKM in the germline V gene. The CDR3 sequence is 18 residues long. With V trimmed by 3 bases and J by 3 bases, 11 bases remained unmatched. CDR3 DNA: TGTGCCAGCAGTTTTCACCCTGGACTAGCGGGAGCCTACTACGAGCAGTACTTC. It codes for CASSFHPGLAGAYYEQYF.

The rearrangement joins TRBV5-6 to TRBJ2-7; 9 bases map to TRBD2. Germline CDR1 reads SGHDT; CDR2 reads YYEEEE. The CDR3 loop spans 16 amino acids. Unmatched junction bases numbered 11, after V lost 2 bases and J lost 5 bases. In DNA form, the CDR3 reads TGTGCCAGCAGCTTCGGGCGGGAGGGCCAAGGGGACGAGCAGTACTTC. Protein: CASSFGREGQGDEQYF.

The genes are TRBV6-5 and TRBJ1-1, with TRBD1 as a possible D gene (6 bases). The germline V gene encodes CDR1 MNHEY and CDR2 SVGAGI. The V and J ends lost 6 bases and 4 bases respectively, with 18 bases between them. This CDR3 has 15 amino acids. CDR3 nucleotides: TGTGCCAGCAGCAATACGAGAACAGGGACCACTGAAGCTTTCTTT. This codes for CASSNTRTGTTEAFF.

V and J are TRBV28 and TRBJ1-2; 8 nucleotides match TRBD1. Unmatched junction bases numbered 7, after V lost 8 bases and J lost 8 bases. The CDR3 is 12 residues long. The V gene's germline CDR1 is MDHEN and CDR2 SYDVKM. CDR3 coding DNA: TGTGCCAGCGGTAGACAGGGGCGCGGCTACACCTTC. Translating gives CASGRQGRGYTF.

The chain uses TRBV28 and TRBJ1-3; 9 nucleotides line up with TRBD1. Germline-derived CDR1 and CDR2 are MDHEN and SYDVKM. J was trimmed by 4 bases and V by 5 bases; bases with no gene match: 6. The CDR3 has 15 amino acids. The CDR3 nucleotides read TGTGCCAGCAGTGTCCCGGGACAGGGAGGAAACACCATATATTTT. This translates into CASSVPGQGGNTIYF.

V and J are TRBV9 and TRBJ2-1, with D perhaps TRBD2 (6 bases). CDR3 length equals 18 residues. Trimming cost V 0 bases and J 0 bases, with 16 bases left between them. The germline V gene has CDR1 SGDLS and CDR2 YYNGEE. This CDR3 is CASSVERGRGSSYNEQFF. The CDR3 nucleotides are TGTGCCAGCAGCGTAGAGAGGGGTCGGGGGAGCTCCTACAATGAGCAGTTCTTC. Full variable domain (outside the CDR3, taken from reference TRBV9 and TRBJ2-1): DSGVTQTPKHLITATGQRVTLRCSPRSGDLSVYWYQQSLDQGLQFLIQYYNGEERAKGNILERFSAQQFPDLHSELNLSSLELGDSALYFCASSVERGRGSSYNEQFFGPGTRLTVL.

The gene calls are TRBV29-1 and TRBJ2-3; no clear D. Deletions cut 0 bases from V and 6 bases from J, with 13 bases between. CDR1 and CDR2 (germline): SQVTM, ANQGSEA. This CDR3 comprises 14 residues. The CDR3 coding sequence is TGCAGCGTTGAAGATAGGAGCCGAGAGGATACGCAGTATTTT. It codes for CSVEDRSREDTQYF.

V is TRBV30 and J is TRBJ2-7; the match to TRBD2 covers 8 bases. There are 14 residues in the CDR3. The junction had 4 bases not matched to a gene; V was cut back by 2 bases and J by 1 base. CDR1 is GTSNPN, CDR2 SVGIG, per germline (reference sequence). The CDR3 DNA reads TGTGCCTGGAGTTTCAGCGGGAGTTCCTACGAGCAGTACTTC. It specifies CAWSFSGSSYEQYF.

The rearrangement uses TRBV10-3 and TRBJ2-3; D is unclear. The V end lost 7 bases, the J end lost 1 base, and 9 bases lay between the germline ends. Germline assignment: CDR1 ENHRY and CDR2 SYGVKD. The CDR3 covers 13 residues. The CDR3 DNA is TGTGCCATCACTGGCAGAGGCACAGATACGCAGTATTTT. Its translation: CAITGRGTDTQYF.

V gene TRBV11-1 combines with J gene TRBJ2-3, with D perhaps matching TRBD2 (6 bases). Germline CDR1 is SGHAT and CDR2 is FQDESV (reference sequence). This CDR3 region has 14 residues. Trimming shortened V by 1 base and J by 4 bases, and 9 bases separated the two germline ends. DNA of the CDR3: TGTGCCAGCAGCTTAGAGACGGGGGCAGATACGCAGTATTTT. Translating gives CASSLETGADTQYF. The variable domain in full, completed from reference TRBV11-1 and TRBJ2-3, reads EAEVAQSPRYKITEKSQAVAFWCDPISGHATLYWYRQILGQGPELLVQFQDESVVDDSQLPKDRFSAERLKGVDSTLKIQPAELGDSAMYLCASSLETGADTQYFGPGTRLTVL.

The rearrangement links TRBV6-1 to TRBJ2-2; D is tentatively TRBD1 or TRBD2 (6 bases each). Germline CDR1 reads MNHNS; CDR2 reads SASEGT. Between the trimmed V and J ends, which lost 0 bases and 4 bases, there was a span of 12 bases. The CDR3 loop spans 16 amino acids. CDR3 sequence (DNA): TGTGCCAGCAGTGAAGCCCCGGGGGCGCCCACCGGGGAGCTGTTTTTT. Encoded protein: CASSEAPGAPTGELFF.

Points on this clone: Other nucleotide sequences from this sample produce the same CDR3. This chain connects TRBV24-1 to TRBJ2-7; D is perhaps TRBD1 (6 bases). The germline CDR1 and CDR2 sequences are KGHDR and SFDVKD. CDR3 size: 15 residues. Deletions cut 4 bases from V and 0 bases from J, with 12 bases between. CDR3 protein: CATSDPTGSSYEQYF. The DNA for the CDR3 is TGTGCCACCAGTGACCCAACAGGGTCCTCCTACGAGCAGTACTTC.

The chain is built from TRBV3-1 (or the pseudogene TRBV3-2) and TRBJ1-5; D is possibly TRBD1 (5 bases). The V gene's germline CDR1 is LGHDT and CDR2 YNNKEL (reference sequence). The CDR3 runs 16 residues. V dropped 0 bases and J dropped 2 bases, with 11 bases sitting between them. The CDR3 nucleotides are TGTGCCAGCAGCCAAGATAACAGGAGGGGCAATCAGCCCCAGCATTTT. Protein: CASSQDNRRGNQPQHF.

The chain combines TRBV3-1 (or the pseudogene TRBV3-2) with TRBJ2-2; no definite D call. The CDR3 is made up of 13 amino acids. The V gene lost 1 base and the J gene lost 4 bases, with 4 bases spanning the gap. Germline loops: CDR1 LGHDT, CDR2 YNNKEL (reference sequence). Here the CDR3 DNA reads TGTGCCAGCAGCCAAGGGATCACCGGGGAGCTGTTTTTT. Translating it yields CASSQGITGELFF.

A word on this clone: Different DNA sequences within this sample yield the same CDR3. The V call is TRBV19, the J call TRBJ1-1, with D unclear. Germline CDR1 and CDR2: LNHDA and SQIVND (reference sequence). CDR3 length: 13 residues. V dropped 3 bases and J dropped 1 base, with 6 bases sitting between them. CDR3 sequence (DNA): TGTGCCAGTAGTATTGGTTGGAACACTGAAGCTTTCTTT. This codes for CASSIGWNTEAFF.

This chain uses TRBV19 with TRBJ1-2; 8 nucleotides match TRBD1. The CDR3 has 14 amino acids. Germline loops: CDR1 LNHDA, CDR2 SQIVND (reference sequence). J lost 3 bases, V lost 4 bases, and 4 bases had no gene match. The CDR3 here is CASSTPGQDYGYTF. The CDR3 coding sequence is TGTGCCAGTAGTACCCCGGGACAGGACTATGGCTACACCTTC. Looking up the rest from reference TRBV19 and TRBJ1-2 gives the full variable domain: DGGITQSPKYLFRKEGQNVTLSCEQNLNHDAMYWYRQDPGQGLRLIYYSQIVNDFQKGDIAEGYSVSREKKESFPLTVTSAQKNPTAFYLCASSTPGQDYGYTFGSGTRLTVV.

The V call is TRBV30, the J call TRBJ2-3, with D unclear. The germline gives CDR1 GTSNPN, CDR2 SVGIG (reference sequence). V lost 0 bases, J lost 0 bases, and 13 bases lay in between. This CDR3 is built from 16 residues. The CDR3 protein is CAWSVRRTSSTDTQYF. Here the CDR3 DNA reads TGTGCCTGGAGTGTACGAAGGACCTCTAGCACAGATACGCAGTATTTT.

The chain links TRBV6-5 to TRBJ1-6, with 9 bases fitting TRBD1. After removal of 6 bases from V and 10 bases from J, the junction contained 7 bases not matched to a gene. The CDR3 runs 14 residues. The germline CDR1 and CDR2 sequences are MNHEY and SVGAGI. CDR3 sequence reads: CASRRTGEYSPLHF. In DNA form, the CDR3 reads TGTGCCAGCAGGAGGACAGGGGAATACTCACCCCTCCACTTT.

This clone showed up just a few times. This chain joins TRBV12-3 or TRBV12-4 and TRBJ2-7; 8 nucleotides line up with TRBD1. CDR3 size: 13 residues. Trimming at V came to 4 bases and at J to 3 bases, leaving 2 bases not matched to a gene. CDR3 nucleotides: TGTGCCAGCAGTTCCGGACAGGGCTACGAGCAGTACTTC. It translates to CASSSGQGYEQYF.

This chain uses TRBV20-1 with TRBJ1-1, with D possibly being TRBD1 (6 bases). V lost 2 bases to trimming and J lost 8 bases, with 9 bases between them. The CDR3 contains 11 residues. Germline V CDR1 and CDR2: DFQATT, SNEGSKA (reference sequence). In nucleotides, the CDR3 is TGCAGTGCTAGACAGGACAGCGAAGCTTTCTTT. Translation gives CSARQDSEAFF.

A few counts support this clone. The J gene is TRBJ2-5, the V gene TRBV18; D is perhaps TRBD1 (5 bases). There are 13 residues in the CDR3. In germline, CDR1 is KGHSH, CDR2 LQKENI. Between the trimmed V and J ends, which lost 2 bases and 5 bases, there was a span of 9 bases. In DNA, the CDR3 is TGTGCCAGCTCACCAGGCAGGGTGGAGACCCAGTACTTC. It specifies CASSPGRVETQYF.